This TCR beta chain was obtained from a study of control samples from healthy donors and cancer patients. Only in-frame clones appear in the TCRdb table, and some are missing; sequencing was by immunoSEQ multiplex PCR. The sample has roughly 150,000 clones, roughly 88% seen once; the top ten hold about 1.8%. Trimming at V came to 4 bases and at J to 0 bases, leaving 12 bases not matched to a gene. This CDR3 is built from 19 residues. Per the germline V gene, CDR1 is MDHEN and CDR2 is SYDVKM. The TCR sequence derives from a man aged 18 to 29 in good health. The sample consisted of blood. The chain uses TRBV28 and TRBJ1-6; 7 bases line up with TRBD1. The CDR3 here is CASSSQISTGLSYNSPLHF. As DNA, the CDR3 is TGTGCCAGCAGTTCTCAAATATCGACAGGGCTCTCCTATAATTCACCCCTCCACTTT.